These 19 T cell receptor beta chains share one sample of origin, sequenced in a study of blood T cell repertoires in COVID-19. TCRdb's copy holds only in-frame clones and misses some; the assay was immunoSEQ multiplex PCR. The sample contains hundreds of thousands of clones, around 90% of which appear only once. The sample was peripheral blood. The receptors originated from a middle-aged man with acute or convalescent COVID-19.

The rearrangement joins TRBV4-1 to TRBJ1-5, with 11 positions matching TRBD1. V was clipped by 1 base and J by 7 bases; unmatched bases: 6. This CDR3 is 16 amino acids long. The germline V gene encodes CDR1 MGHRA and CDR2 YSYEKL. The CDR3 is CASSQGDRGGRQPQHF. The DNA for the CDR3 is TGCGCCAGCAGCCAAGGGGACAGGGGGGGGAGGCAGCCCCAGCATTTT.

CDR3 in amino acids: CATSQNTEAFF. DNA for the CDR3: TGTGCCACCAGTCAGAACACTGAAGCTTTCTTT. The gene calls are TRBV15 and TRBJ1-1; D gene uncertain. CDR3 length: 11 residues. The V gene's germline CDR1 is LNHNV and CDR2 YYDKDF (reference sequence). V was shortened by 6 bases and J by 1 base, with 3 bases between the two germline ends.

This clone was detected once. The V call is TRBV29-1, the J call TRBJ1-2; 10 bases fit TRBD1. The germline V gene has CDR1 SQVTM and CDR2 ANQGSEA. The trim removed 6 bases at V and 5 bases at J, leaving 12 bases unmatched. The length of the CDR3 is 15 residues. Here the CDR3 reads CSVGAWDRGGYGYTF. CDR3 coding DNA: TGCAGCGTCGGGGCCTGGGACAGGGGAGGATATGGCTACACCTTC.

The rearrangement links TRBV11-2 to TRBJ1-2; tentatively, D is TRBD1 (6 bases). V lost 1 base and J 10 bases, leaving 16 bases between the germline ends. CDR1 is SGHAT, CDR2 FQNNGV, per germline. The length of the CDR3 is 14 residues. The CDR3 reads CASSLGGRGVDYTF. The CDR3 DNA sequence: TGTGCCAGCAGCTTAGGGGGCAGGGGAGTGGACTACACCTTC.

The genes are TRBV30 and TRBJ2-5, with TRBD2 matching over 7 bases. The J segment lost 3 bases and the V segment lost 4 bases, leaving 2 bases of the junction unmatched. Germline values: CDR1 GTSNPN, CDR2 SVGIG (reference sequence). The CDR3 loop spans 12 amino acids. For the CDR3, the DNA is TGTGCCTGGAAGCGGGGAGAAGAGACCCAGTACTTC. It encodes CAWKRGEETQYF.

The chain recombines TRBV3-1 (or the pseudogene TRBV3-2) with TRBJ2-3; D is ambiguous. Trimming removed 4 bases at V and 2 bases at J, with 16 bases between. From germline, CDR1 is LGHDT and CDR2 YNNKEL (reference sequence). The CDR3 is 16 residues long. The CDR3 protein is CASSRPYEATTDTQYF. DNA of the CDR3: TGTGCCAGCAGCCGACCGTATGAGGCTACCACAGATACGCAGTATTTT.

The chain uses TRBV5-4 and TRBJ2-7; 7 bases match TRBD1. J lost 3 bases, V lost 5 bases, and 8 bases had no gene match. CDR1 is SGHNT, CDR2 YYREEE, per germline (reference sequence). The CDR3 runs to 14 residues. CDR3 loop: CASRSTGSHYEQYF. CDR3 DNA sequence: TGTGCCAGCAGGTCGACAGGGTCCCACTACGAGCAGTACTTC.

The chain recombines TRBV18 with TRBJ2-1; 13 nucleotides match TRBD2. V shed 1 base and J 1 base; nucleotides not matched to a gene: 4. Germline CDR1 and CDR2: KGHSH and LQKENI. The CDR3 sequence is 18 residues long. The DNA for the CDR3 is TGTGCCAGCTCACCACTTCGGACTAGCGGGGGATCCTACAATGAGCAGTTCTTC. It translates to CASSPLRTSGGSYNEQFF.

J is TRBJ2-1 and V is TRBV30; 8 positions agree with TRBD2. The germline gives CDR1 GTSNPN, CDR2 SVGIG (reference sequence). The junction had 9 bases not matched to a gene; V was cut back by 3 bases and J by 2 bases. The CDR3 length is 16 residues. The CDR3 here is CAWSALAGGAYNEQFF. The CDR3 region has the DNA TGTGCCTGGAGCGCCCTCGCGGGAGGTGCCTACAATGAGCAGTTCTTC. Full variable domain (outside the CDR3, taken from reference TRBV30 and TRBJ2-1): SQTIHQWPATLVQPVGSPLSLECTVEGTSNPNLYWYRQAAGRGLQLLFYSVGIGQISSEVPQNLSASRPQDRQFILSSKKLLLSDSGFYLCAWSALAGGAYNEQFFGPGTRLTVL.

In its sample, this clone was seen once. This chain's CDR3 is CASSLGEADGELFF. The CDR3 nucleotides read TGTGCCAGCAGCTTAGGAGAGGCGGACGGGGAGCTGTTTTTT. The chain carries TRBV11-3 and TRBJ2-2; D is undetermined. The length of the CDR3 is 14 residues. V dropped 1 base and J dropped 7 bases, with 10 bases sitting between them. Germline values: CDR1 SGHNT, CDR2 YENEEA.

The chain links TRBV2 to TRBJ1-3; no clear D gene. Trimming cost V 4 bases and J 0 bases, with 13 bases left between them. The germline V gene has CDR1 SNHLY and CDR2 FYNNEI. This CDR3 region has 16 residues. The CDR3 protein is CASSVFTGSSGNTIYF. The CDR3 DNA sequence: TGTGCCAGCAGTGTATTTACGGGGAGCTCTGGAAACACCATATATTTT.

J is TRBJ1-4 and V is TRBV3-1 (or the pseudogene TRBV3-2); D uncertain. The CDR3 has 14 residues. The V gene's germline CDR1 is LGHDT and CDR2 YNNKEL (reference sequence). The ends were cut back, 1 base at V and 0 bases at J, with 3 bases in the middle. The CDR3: CASSQGATNEKLFF. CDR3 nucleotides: TGTGCCAGCAGCCAAGGAGCAACTAATGAAAAACTGTTTTTT.

The CDR3, as DNA: TGTGCCAGTAGGTTCAGGGGCAATCAGCCCCAGCATTTT. Amino acid sequence: CASRFRGNQPQHF. The chain links TRBV19 to TRBJ1-5; TRBD1 might be the D (5 bases). This CDR3 region has 13 residues. V was pared by 6 bases and J by 2 bases, with 8 bases between. Germline-derived CDR1 and CDR2 are LNHDA and SQIVND (reference sequence).

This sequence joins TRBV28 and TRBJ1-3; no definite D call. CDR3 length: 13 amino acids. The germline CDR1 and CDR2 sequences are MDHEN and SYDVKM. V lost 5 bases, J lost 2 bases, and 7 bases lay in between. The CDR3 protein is CASSTGTGNTIYF. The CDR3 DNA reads TGTGCCAGCAGTACCGGGACTGGAAACACCATATATTTT.

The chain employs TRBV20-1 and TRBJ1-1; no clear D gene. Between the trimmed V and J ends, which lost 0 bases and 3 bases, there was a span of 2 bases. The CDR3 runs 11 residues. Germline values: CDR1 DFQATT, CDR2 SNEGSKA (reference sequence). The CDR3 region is CSARDDTEAFF. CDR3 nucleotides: TGCAGTGCTAGAGACGACACTGAAGCTTTCTTT.

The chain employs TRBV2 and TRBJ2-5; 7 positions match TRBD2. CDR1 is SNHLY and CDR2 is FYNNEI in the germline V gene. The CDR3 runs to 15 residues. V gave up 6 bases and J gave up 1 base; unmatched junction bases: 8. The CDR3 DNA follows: TGTGCCAGCAGAAAGTCTCTAGCGGTCCAAGAGACCCAGTACTTC. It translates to CASRKSLAVQETQYF.

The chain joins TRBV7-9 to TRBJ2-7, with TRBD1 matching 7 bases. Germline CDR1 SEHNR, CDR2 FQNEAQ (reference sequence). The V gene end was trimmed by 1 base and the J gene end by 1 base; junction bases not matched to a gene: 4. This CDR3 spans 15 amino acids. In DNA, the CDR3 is TGTGCCAGCAGCTTAGGAGGGGGCTATTCCTACGAGCAGTACTTC. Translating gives CASSLGGGYSYEQYF.

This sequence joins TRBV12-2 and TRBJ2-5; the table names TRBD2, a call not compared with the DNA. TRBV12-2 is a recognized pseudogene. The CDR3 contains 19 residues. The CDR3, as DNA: TGTGCAAGTCGCTTGATAGCGGGGGAAGCCGATCGGATACAAGAGACCCAGTACTTC. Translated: CASRLIAGEADRIQETQYF.

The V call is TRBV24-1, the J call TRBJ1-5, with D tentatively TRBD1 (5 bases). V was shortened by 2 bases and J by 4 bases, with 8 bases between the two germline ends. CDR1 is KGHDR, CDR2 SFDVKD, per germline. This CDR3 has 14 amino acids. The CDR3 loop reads CATSDYDSNQPQHF. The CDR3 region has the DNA TGTGCCACCAGTGATTACGACAGTAATCAGCCCCAGCATTTT.